The clone carrying this TCR beta chain showed up just once. This record belongs to a study of blood T cell repertoires in COVID-19. About the research overall: Acute-phase and convalescent COVID-19 samples originated in the United States, Italy and Spain. In each case, the material was cDNA or gDNA derived from T cells, B-cell-depleted T cells, or PBMCs.

Trimming shortened V by 6 bases and J by 5 bases, and 11 bases separated the two germline ends. Germline lookup yields CDR1 SGHTA and CDR2 FQGNSA. This CDR3 is built from 13 residues. Per the authors' pipeline: Cell counts per sample came from amplifying reference gene primers. Measured with immunoSEQ multiplex PCR; TCRdb has only the in-frame clones, and not every one. V, J and clone size are those of that table, while D and trimming were read from the DNA. The table includes some 19,000 clones, around nine tenths detected once. The gene calls are TRBV7-2 and TRBJ1-5; D is unclear. The source of this sequence is a human donor in a cohort sampled during active COVID-19. The donor label of this sample is uncertain. Material for sequencing was peripheral blood. The CDR3 DNA is TGTGCCAGCAGTGGTGGTGCAGATCAGCCCCAGCATTTT. Protein sequence: CASSGGADQPQHF.